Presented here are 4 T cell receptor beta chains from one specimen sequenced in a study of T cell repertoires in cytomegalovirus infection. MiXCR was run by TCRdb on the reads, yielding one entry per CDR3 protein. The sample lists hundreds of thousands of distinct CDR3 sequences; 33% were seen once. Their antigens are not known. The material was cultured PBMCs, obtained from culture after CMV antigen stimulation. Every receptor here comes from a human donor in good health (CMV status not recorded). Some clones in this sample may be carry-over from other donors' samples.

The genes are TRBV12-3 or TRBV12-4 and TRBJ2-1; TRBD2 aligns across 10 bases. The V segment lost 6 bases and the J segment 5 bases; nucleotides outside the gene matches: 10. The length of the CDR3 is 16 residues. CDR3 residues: CASRPLAGGRDNEQFF. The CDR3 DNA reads TGTGCCAGCAGACCGTTAGCGGGAGGAAGGGACAATGAGCAGTTCTTC.

For the CDR3, the DNA is TGCGCCAGCAGCCAATCCCTTCAGGGGGGGTGGGACACCGGGGAGCTGTTTTTT. Translation gives CASSQSLQGGWDTGELFF. The V and J genes are TRBV4-1 and TRBJ2-2; D may match TRBD1 or TRBD2 (7 bases each). Germline V gene data show CDR1 as MGHRA and CDR2 as YSYEKL. CDR3 size: 18 residues. V lost 2 bases to trimming and J lost 3 bases, with 19 bases between them.

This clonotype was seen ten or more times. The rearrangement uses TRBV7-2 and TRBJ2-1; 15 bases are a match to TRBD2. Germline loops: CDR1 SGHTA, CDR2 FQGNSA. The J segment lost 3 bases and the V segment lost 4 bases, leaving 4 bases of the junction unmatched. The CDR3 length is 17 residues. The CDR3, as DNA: TGTGCCAGCAGCTCCGGGACTAGCGGGAGGAACTACAATGAGCAGTTCTTC. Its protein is CASSSGTSGRNYNEQFF.

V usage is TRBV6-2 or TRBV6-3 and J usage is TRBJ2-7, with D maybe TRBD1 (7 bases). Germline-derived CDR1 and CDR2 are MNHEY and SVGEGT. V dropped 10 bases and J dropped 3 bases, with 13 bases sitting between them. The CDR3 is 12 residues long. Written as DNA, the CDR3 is TGTGCCACCAGGGGGGAGTACTACGAGCAGTACGTC. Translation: CATRGEYYEQYV.